Each of the 23 T cell receptor beta chains below was sequenced from the same sample in a study of Graves' ophthalmopathy and Graves' hyperthyroidism. Amplification targeted the TCR beta CDR3 regions, with RNA transcripts as the source material. The library came from an HTBI-primed first-round RT-PCR and a second-round multiplex PCR. TCRdb redid the calling of the multiplex PCR reads with MiXCR, one entry per CDR3 protein. The sample includes 660,000 or so distinct CDR3 sequences, roughly two fifths of them seen just once. The sample taken for sequencing was peripheral blood. These TCRs come from an adult man with Graves' ophthalmopathy.

This clonotype was counted a few times. The junction and the germline gene differ at one end; a read error may be behind it. The chain employs TRBV25-1 and TRBJ2-7, with 7 bases aligning to TRBD1. The germline CDR1 and CDR2 sequences are MGHDK and SYGVNS. The CDR3 sequence is 16 residues long. CDR3 sequence: CASSQLLGTDSYEQYF. CDR3 nucleotides: TGCGCCAGCAGCCAGCTGCTGGGGACAGATTCCTACGAGCAGTACTTC.

The chain combines TRBV10-3 with TRBJ2-7; 12 bases line up with TRBD2. V lost 10 bases to trimming and J lost 5 bases; unmatched junction nucleotides: 12. Germline-derived CDR1 and CDR2 are ENHRY and SYGVKD. The CDR3 is 15 amino acids. Here the CDR3 reads CASSPPSGRVNEQYF. As DNA, the CDR3 is TGTGCCAGCTCACCTCCTAGCGGGAGGGTAAACGAGCAGTACTTC.

This clonotype was seen ten or more times. V usage is TRBV7-9 and J usage is TRBJ1-2; the D gene is possibly TRBD1 (5 bases). The germline V gene has CDR1 SEHNR and CDR2 FQNEAQ (reference sequence). V lost 5 bases and J 6 bases, leaving 16 bases between the germline ends. CDR3 size: 14 residues. CDR3 protein: CASSGAPDTHGYTF. CDR3 sequence (DNA): TGTGCCAGCAGCGGTGCCCCGGACACTCATGGCTACACCTTC.

This rearrangement joins TRBV9 to TRBJ2-7; D gene unclear. The CDR3 covers 14 residues. V gave up 2 bases and J gave up 4 bases, with 13 bases separating them. The germline gives CDR1 SGDLS, CDR2 YYNGEE. The CDR3 bases are TGTGCCAGCAGCGTGGGGATAAGCCCTTACGAGCAGTACTTC. This gives the protein CASSVGISPYEQYF. Together with reference TRBV9 and TRBJ2-7, the CDR3 gives the full variable domain: DSGVTQTPKHLITATGQRVTLRCSPRSGDLSVYWYQQSLDQGLQFLIQYYNGEERAKGNILERFSAQQFPDLHSELNLSSLELGDSALYFCASSVGISPYEQYFGPGTRLTVT.

This clonotype was detected many times. The chain has TRBV7-2 and TRBJ1-5; D is perhaps TRBD1 (5 bases). The V end was cut by 4 bases, the J end by 15 bases, with 13 bases between. This CDR3 region has 11 residues. Germline-derived CDR1 and CDR2 are SGHTA and FQGNSA. The CDR3 region has the DNA TGTGCCAGCAGCTCCCGACAGTCGGTGCATTTT. Residues: CASSSRQSVHF. Together with reference TRBV7-2 and TRBJ1-5, the CDR3 gives the full variable domain: GAGVSQSPSNKVTEKGKDVELRCDPISGHTALYWYRQSLGQGLEFLIYFQGNSAPDKSGLPSDRFSAERTGGSVSTLTIQRTQQEDSAVYLCASSSRQSVHFGDGTRLSIL.

Many counts were recorded for this clonotype. V and J are TRBV7-2 and TRBJ1-3; D is uncertain. This CDR3 spans 14 amino acids. Trimming shortened V by 5 bases and J by 2 bases, and 10 bases separated the two germline ends. CDR1 is SGHTA, CDR2 FQGNSA, per germline. The CDR3 here is CASSPGSAGNTIYF. The CDR3, as DNA: TGTGCCAGCAGCCCAGGTAGTGCTGGAAACACCATATATTTT.

This clonotype was observed at least ten times. The chain recombines TRBV7-2 with TRBJ1-3, with D possibly being TRBD1 (6 bases). Germline CDR1 reads SGHTA; CDR2 reads FQGNSA. The V end was cut by 6 bases, the J end by 0 bases, with 18 bases between. CDR3 length equals 17 residues. The CDR3 nucleotides read TGTGCCAGCAGACCCTTTAGTCGGACAGACTCTGGAAACACCATATATTTT. Its protein is CASRPFSRTDSGNTIYF.

On this clonotype itself: One end of the junction is discordant with germline, which a read error may explain. V gene TRBV7-3 combines with J gene TRBJ2-6; 8 bases fit TRBD1. The CDR3 has 15 residues. Germline V gives CDR1 SGHTA, CDR2 FQGTGA. This CDR3 is CASSLNPTGDNVLTF. The CDR3 coding sequence is TGTGCCAGCAGCTTAAACCCGACAGGGGACAACGTCCTGACTTTC.

This clonotype has just a few counts. The J gene is TRBJ2-7, the V gene TRBV19; D tentatively fits TRBD1 or TRBD2 (5 bases each). The V and J ends lost 10 bases and 2 bases respectively, with 15 bases between them. This CDR3 comprises 13 residues. Germline CDR1 LNHDA, CDR2 SQIVND (reference sequence). CDR3 protein: CATTRDGTYEQYF. DNA for the CDR3: TGTGCCACCACCCGGGACGGAACCTACGAGCAGTACTTC.

The rearrangement uses TRBV29-1 and TRBJ2-5; D might be TRBD1 (5 bases). Looked up from germline, CDR1 is SQVTM and CDR2 is ANQGSEA. The CDR3 has 12 residues. The germline V and J ends were trimmed by 6 bases and 4 bases, with 12 bases remaining between them. The CDR3 DNA sequence: TGCAGCGTGGGCAGGGTGGGAGAGACCCAGTACTTC. It specifies CSVGRVGETQYF.

The genes are TRBV7-9 and TRBJ1-2; D remains ambiguous. The V gene lost 1 base and the J gene lost 8 bases, with 11 bases spanning the gap. Germline CDR1 is SEHNR and CDR2 is FQNEAQ (reference sequence). CDR3 length: 13 amino acids. In nucleotides, the CDR3 is TGTGCCAGCAGCTTAGAGGCGGTGGGGGGCTACACCTTC. This translates into CASSLEAVGGYTF.

Comment on this clonotype: A much bigger clone sits one base away, suggesting this may be a read error. The CDR3: CASRTGAKTQCF. The CDR3 DNA is TGTGCCAGCAGGACAGGTGCGAAGACCCAGTGCTTC. This sequence joins TRBV27 and TRBJ2-5; D perhaps matches TRBD1 (6 bases). This CDR3 spans 12 amino acids. Germline V gives CDR1 MNHEY, CDR2 SMNVEV (reference sequence).

V is TRBV7-9 and J is TRBJ2-7; no clear D. V was trimmed by 4 bases and J by 2 bases, leaving 18 bases between them. Germline CDR1 and CDR2: SEHNR and FQNEAQ (reference sequence). This CDR3 has 16 amino acids. The CDR3 region has the DNA TGTGCCAGCAGCTGGACCGACACTTTCTATCCCTACGAGCAGTACTTC. Its translation is CASSWTDTFYPYEQYF.

This clonotype was seen repeatedly, ten times or more. V usage is TRBV5-8 and J usage is TRBJ1-4, with D unresolved. Germline loops: CDR1 SGHTS, CDR2 YDEGEE. CDR3 length: 10 amino acids. V was trimmed by 5 bases and J by 7 bases, leaving 3 bases between them. CDR3 DNA sequence: TGTGCCAGCAGGGTTGAAAAACTGTTTTTT. Its translation: CASRVEKLFF.

The J gene is TRBJ2-2, the V gene TRBV7-9; 7 nucleotides align to TRBD2. The junction had 11 bases not matched to a gene; V was cut back by 8 bases and J by 5 bases. CDR3 size: 15 residues. Germline lookup yields CDR1 SEHNR and CDR2 FQNEAQ (reference sequence). Here the CDR3 DNA reads TGTGCCAGCCATCGGGGGGTGGCGGAGACCGGGGAGCTGTTTTTT. This codes for CASHRGVAETGELFF.

For the CDR3, the DNA is TGTGCCAGCAGGCTGAAGTGGACAGGGGGCGATGAAAAACTGTTTTTT. This translates into CASRLKWTGGDEKLFF. The chain employs TRBV25-1 and TRBJ1-4, with 11 positions matching TRBD1. There are 16 residues in the CDR3. V shed 6 bases and J 6 bases; nucleotides not matched to a gene: 9. From germline, CDR1 is MGHDK and CDR2 SYGVNS.

The V and J genes are TRBV2 and TRBJ1-5, with no clear D. Germline loops: CDR1 SNHLY, CDR2 FYNNEI. CDR3 length: 14 amino acids. V dropped 8 bases and J dropped 5 bases, with 16 bases sitting between them. CDR3 sequence: CASSPGHEDQPQHF. CDR3 DNA: TGTGCCAGCTCCCCGGGTCACGAGGATCAGCCCCAGCATTTT.

This clonotype was counted ten times or more. The chain links TRBV19 to TRBJ1-1; D not resolved. The V and J ends lost 1 base and 4 bases respectively, with 7 bases between them. The CDR3 sequence is 13 residues long. The V gene's germline CDR1 is LNHDA and CDR2 SQIVND (reference sequence). CDR3: CASSIAAGTEAFF. The CDR3 coding sequence is TGTGCCAGTAGTATAGCAGCCGGCACTGAAGCTTTCTTT.

This clonotype has at least ten counts. The chain uses TRBV7-9 and TRBJ1-5; possibly TRBD1 for D (5 bases). The V end lost 3 bases, the J end lost 6 bases, and 12 bases lay between the germline ends. Germline CDR1 and CDR2: SEHNR and FQNEAQ (reference sequence). This CDR3 has 14 amino acids. CDR3 loop: CASSLAGTSQPQHF. The CDR3 bases are TGTGCCAGCAGCTTGGCAGGGACTAGTCAGCCCCAGCATTTT.

Many counts were recorded for this clonotype. The rearrangement joins TRBV2 to TRBJ2-2, with 7 positions matching TRBD2. J was trimmed by 0 bases and V by 4 bases; bases with no gene match: 5. The CDR3 covers 16 residues. Germline-derived CDR1 and CDR2 are SNHLY and FYNNEI. The DNA for the CDR3 is TGTGCCAGCAGTGTATCTAGCGGAGCGAACACCGGGGAGCTGTTTTTT. Encoded protein: CASSVSSGANTGELFF. Complete variable domain (other parts from reference TRBV2 and TRBJ2-2): EPEVTQTPSHQVTQMGQEVILRCVPISNHLYFYWYRQILGQKVEFLVSFYNNEISEKSEIFDDQFSVERPDGSNFTLKIRSTKLEDSAMYFCASSVSSGANTGELFFGEGSRLTVL.

This clonotype was found many times. The chain carries TRBV7-9 and TRBJ2-7, with a tentative D call TRBD1 (5 bases). Germline CDR1 is SEHNR and CDR2 is FQNEAQ (reference sequence). The V gene lost 6 bases and the J gene lost 2 bases, with 11 bases spanning the gap. This CDR3 is built from 13 residues. CDR3 protein: CASRSGSTYEQYF. The DNA for the CDR3 is TGTGCCAGCAGGTCAGGGTCAACCTACGAGCAGTACTTC.

The gene calls are TRBV29-1 and TRBJ1-3; D gene unclear. CDR1 SQVTM and CDR2 ANQGSEA come from the germline V gene. The CDR3 is 12 amino acids. The ends were cut back, 7 bases at V and 1 base at J, with 8 bases in the middle. CDR3 loop: CSGVGSGNTIYF. The CDR3 region has the DNA TGCAGCGGAGTGGGATCTGGAAACACCATATATTTT.

This clonotype was counted many times. The chain carries TRBV19 and TRBJ1-5, with D unresolved. This CDR3 has 14 residues. The germline V gene has CDR1 LNHDA and CDR2 SQIVND (reference sequence). Trimming cost V 9 bases and J 1 base, with 13 bases left between them. The DNA of the CDR3 is TGTGCCAGGGGCAAGGGTGTAAGCAATCAGCCCCAGCATTTT. Its translation is CARGKGVSNQPQHF. The full variable domain, its missing parts supplied by reference TRBV19 and TRBJ1-5, is DGGITQSPKYLFRKEGQNVTLSCEQNLNHDAMYWYRQDPGQGLRLIYYSQIVNDFQKGDIAEGYSVSREKKESFPLTVTSAQKNPTAFYLCARGKGVSNQPQHFGDGTRLSIL.